These T cell receptor beta chains were read from a single sample in a study of T-cell memory formation after mild COVID-19. TCRdb independently ran MiXCR on the 5' RACE reads; one entry per CDR3 protein. The sample holds roughly 400,000 distinct CDR3 sequences, approximately 15% seen once. The source material was PBMCs or a T cell subset sorted from them (not recorded which). Receptors were obtained from a man between 18 and 29 years old who had mild COVID-19 (a few samples of this study predate the infection). Cell type and time point are not known. CDR3s include the opening cysteine and the closing phenylalanine or tryptophan. The D gene is left open where the match is weak. Expanded clones get a size class; other rows say once, few or many, or leave the size out.

J,V,D,size,CDR3,DNA
TRBJ2-5,TRBV7-2,TRBD2,few,CASSSREGQETQYF,TGTGCCAGCAGCTCCAGGGAGGGGCAAGAGACCCAGTACTTC
TRBJ2-3,TRBV7-2,-,many,CASSLVGGDTQYF,TGTGCCAGCAGCTTAGTAGGCGGGGATACGCAGTATTTT
TRBJ1-2,TRBV6-6,-,few,CASSYVEVGGYTF,TGTGCCAGCAGTTACGTGGAGGTCGGGGGCTACACCTTC
TRBJ2-3,TRBV5-4,-,-,CASSLKVATDTQYF,TGTGCCAGCAGCCTTAAGGTTGCCACAGATACGCAGTATTTT
TRBJ2-2,TRBV5-1,-,-,CASSLDPAGGELFF,TGCGCCAGCAGCTTGGACCCCGCAGGCGGGGAGCTGTTTTTT
TRBJ2-7,TRBV11-3,-,few,CASSLGTLDEQYF,TGTGCCAGCAGCTTAGGGACTTTGGACGAGCAGTACTTC
TRBJ1-2,TRBV6-5,-,few,CASSYSRGYGYTF,TGTGCCAGCAGTTACTCGAGGGGCTATGGCTACACCTTC
TRBJ2-5,TRBV5-1,-,few,CASQGSAFGETQYF,TGCGCCAGCCAGGGATCGGCATTCGGAGAGACCCAGTACTTC
TRBJ2-2,TRBV4-1,TRBD1,-,CASSHQGAYNTGELFF,TGCGCCAGCAGCCACCAGGGGGCGTACAACACCGGGGAGCTGTTTTTT
TRBJ2-1,TRBV3-1,TRBD1,many,CASSRWTGAHNEQFF,TGTGCCAGCAGCCGATGGACAGGGGCGCACAATGAGCAGTTCTTC
TRBJ2-1,TRBV7-3,-,-,CASSLDSRTYNEQFF,TGTGCCAGCAGCTTAGATAGCAGAACCTACAATGAGCAGTTCTTC
TRBJ2-1,TRBV6-4,-,-,CASSDKWGPHNEQFF,TGTGCCAGCAGTGACAAGTGGGGGCCCCACAATGAGCAGTTCTTC
TRBJ2-5,TRBV24-1,-,-,CATSDSGTAQETQYF,TGTGCCACCAGTGACTCCGGGACTGCACAAGAGACCCAGTACTTC
TRBJ2-1,TRBV24-1,TRBD1,-,CATSETDRDPYNEQFF,TGTGCCACCAGTGAAACTGACAGGGATCCCTACAATGAGCAGTTCTTC
TRBJ2-3,TRBV5-6,-,few,CASSRPPYFLTDTQYF,TGTGCCAGCAGCCGTCCTCCCTACTTTCTCACAGATACGCAGTATTTT
TRBJ2-7,TRBV20-1,-,few,CSARGLDRLGYEQYF,TGCAGTGCTAGAGGTCTGGACAGACTTGGCTACGAGCAGTACTTC
TRBJ2-1,TRBV6-2/TRBV6-3,TRBD2,-,CASSYSASGGQRDEQFF,TGTGCCAGCAGTTACTCGGCTAGCGGGGGACAACGGGATGAGCAGTTCTTC
TRBJ1-1,TRBV5-1,-,-,CASSPGGERNTEAFF,TGCGCCAGCAGCCCTGGAGGGGAACGGAACACTGAAGCTTTCTTT
TRBJ2-1,TRBV12-3/TRBV12-4,-,few,CASSLRRGRHNEQFF,TGTGCCAGCAGTCTAAGGCGAGGACGACACAATGAGCAGTTCTTC
TRBJ1-1,TRBV18,TRBD1,-,CASSPDRETEAFF,TGTGCCAGCTCACCGGACAGGGAGACTGAAGCTTTCTTT